The next 7 T cell receptor beta chains were all read from a single sample in a study of regulatory T cells in long-lasting Graves disease. Time point denoted: persistent/refractory GD, antithyroid drugs over 5 years with positive TRAb. The authors made the TCR library using RNA they extracted from PBMCs. Combining iRepertoire HTBI primers with Arm-PCR of CDR3 regions, the authors built TCR beta libraries. One entry per CDR3 protein results from TCRdb running MiXCR on the multiplex PCR reads. The sample yields about 340,000 distinct CDR3 sequences, 15% to 20% seen once. This specimen was peripheral blood mononuclear cells (PBMCs), taken when the disease was refractory, from a patient treated with antithyroid drugs. All receptors come from a female donor with Graves disease.

This clonotype was recorded a few times. The rearrangement links TRBV3-1 to TRBJ1-2; D remains ambiguous. Germline CDR1 reads LGHDT; CDR2 reads YNNKEL (reference sequence). Trimming cost V 3 bases and J 6 bases, with 8 bases left between them. The CDR3 contains 12 residues. Written as DNA, the CDR3 is TGTGCCAGCAGCCAGGAGAGCAATGGCTACACCTTC. Translating gives CASSQESNGYTF. The full variable domain, in which reference TRBV3-1 and TRBJ1-2 provide the parts outside the CDR3, is DTAVSQTPKYLVTQMGNDKSIKCEQNLGHDTMYWYKQDSKKFLKIMFSYNNKELIINETVPNRFSPKSPDKAHLNLHINSLELGDSAVYFCASSQESNGYTFGSGTRLTVV.

The chain uses TRBV24-1 and TRBJ1-5; 8 nucleotides match TRBD1. V lost 4 bases and J lost 0; bases outside the gene matches: 4. The CDR3 extends over 16 amino acids. Germline CDR1 is KGHDR and CDR2 is SFDVKD. CDR3 amino acids: CATSEPTGGSNQPQHF. As DNA, the CDR3 is TGTGCCACCAGTGAGCCCACAGGGGGTAGCAATCAGCCCCAGCATTTT.

This clonotype came up many times. V is TRBV27 and J is TRBJ2-6; D possibly corresponds to TRBD1 (6 bases). The V gene lost 6 bases and the J gene lost 0 bases, with 15 bases spanning the gap. The CDR3 extends over 17 amino acids. Germline V gene sequence: CDR1 MNHEY, CDR2 SMNVEV (reference sequence). The DNA for the CDR3 is TGTGCCAGCAGGCCCGACAGGATCAGCTCTGGGGCCAACGTCCTGACTTTC. This translates into CASRPDRISSGANVLTF. Variable domain in full (rest from reference TRBV27 and TRBJ2-6): EAQVTQNPRYLITVTGKKLTVTCSQNMNHEYMSWYRQDPGLGLRQIYYSMNVEVTDKGDVPEGYKVSRKEKRNFPLILESPSPNQTSLYFCASRPDRISSGANVLTFGAGSRLTVL.

This sequence joins TRBV19 and TRBJ2-2; TRBD1 is a possible D gene (6 bases). In germline, CDR1 is LNHDA, CDR2 SQIVND (reference sequence). The length of the CDR3 is 16 residues. The V end lost 3 bases, the J end lost 1 base, and 12 bases lay between the germline ends. As DNA, the CDR3 is TGTGCCAGTAGTATGGGGGCAGGTCTGAACACCGGGGAGCTGTTTTTT. As protein: CASSMGAGLNTGELFF.

This clonotype occurred many times. This chain joins TRBV15 and TRBJ2-7; tentatively, D is TRBD2 (6 bases). Germline CDR1 is LNHNV and CDR2 is YYDKDF (reference sequence). Trimming left V 3 bases short and J 6 bases short, with 21 bases between. This CDR3 region has 16 residues. In DNA, the CDR3 is TGTGCCACCAGCAGCTGGGACTTTCCACTGAAATCCGAGCAGTACTTC. This sequence encodes CATSSWDFPLKSEQYF.

This clonotype was picked up many times. The chain links TRBV7-2 to TRBJ1-5, with D hard to call. The CDR3 is made up of 15 amino acids. The ends were cut back, 1 base at V and 0 bases at J, with 7 bases in the middle. CDR1 and CDR2 (germline): SGHTA, FQGNSA. The CDR3 loop is CASSLVAGSNQPQHF. CDR3 sequence (DNA): TGTGCCAGCAGCTTAGTGGCTGGTAGCAATCAGCCCCAGCATTTT.

This chain joins TRBV6-2 or TRBV6-3 and TRBJ2-1, with D tentatively TRBD1 (5 bases). CDR3 length: 14 amino acids. Germline CDR1 is MNHEY and CDR2 is SVGEGT. V lost 7 bases and J lost 0, with 10 bases in between. The CDR3 reads CASTRGPSYNEQFF. CDR3 DNA sequence: TGTGCCAGCACTAGGGGTCCCTCCTACAATGAGCAGTTCTTC.